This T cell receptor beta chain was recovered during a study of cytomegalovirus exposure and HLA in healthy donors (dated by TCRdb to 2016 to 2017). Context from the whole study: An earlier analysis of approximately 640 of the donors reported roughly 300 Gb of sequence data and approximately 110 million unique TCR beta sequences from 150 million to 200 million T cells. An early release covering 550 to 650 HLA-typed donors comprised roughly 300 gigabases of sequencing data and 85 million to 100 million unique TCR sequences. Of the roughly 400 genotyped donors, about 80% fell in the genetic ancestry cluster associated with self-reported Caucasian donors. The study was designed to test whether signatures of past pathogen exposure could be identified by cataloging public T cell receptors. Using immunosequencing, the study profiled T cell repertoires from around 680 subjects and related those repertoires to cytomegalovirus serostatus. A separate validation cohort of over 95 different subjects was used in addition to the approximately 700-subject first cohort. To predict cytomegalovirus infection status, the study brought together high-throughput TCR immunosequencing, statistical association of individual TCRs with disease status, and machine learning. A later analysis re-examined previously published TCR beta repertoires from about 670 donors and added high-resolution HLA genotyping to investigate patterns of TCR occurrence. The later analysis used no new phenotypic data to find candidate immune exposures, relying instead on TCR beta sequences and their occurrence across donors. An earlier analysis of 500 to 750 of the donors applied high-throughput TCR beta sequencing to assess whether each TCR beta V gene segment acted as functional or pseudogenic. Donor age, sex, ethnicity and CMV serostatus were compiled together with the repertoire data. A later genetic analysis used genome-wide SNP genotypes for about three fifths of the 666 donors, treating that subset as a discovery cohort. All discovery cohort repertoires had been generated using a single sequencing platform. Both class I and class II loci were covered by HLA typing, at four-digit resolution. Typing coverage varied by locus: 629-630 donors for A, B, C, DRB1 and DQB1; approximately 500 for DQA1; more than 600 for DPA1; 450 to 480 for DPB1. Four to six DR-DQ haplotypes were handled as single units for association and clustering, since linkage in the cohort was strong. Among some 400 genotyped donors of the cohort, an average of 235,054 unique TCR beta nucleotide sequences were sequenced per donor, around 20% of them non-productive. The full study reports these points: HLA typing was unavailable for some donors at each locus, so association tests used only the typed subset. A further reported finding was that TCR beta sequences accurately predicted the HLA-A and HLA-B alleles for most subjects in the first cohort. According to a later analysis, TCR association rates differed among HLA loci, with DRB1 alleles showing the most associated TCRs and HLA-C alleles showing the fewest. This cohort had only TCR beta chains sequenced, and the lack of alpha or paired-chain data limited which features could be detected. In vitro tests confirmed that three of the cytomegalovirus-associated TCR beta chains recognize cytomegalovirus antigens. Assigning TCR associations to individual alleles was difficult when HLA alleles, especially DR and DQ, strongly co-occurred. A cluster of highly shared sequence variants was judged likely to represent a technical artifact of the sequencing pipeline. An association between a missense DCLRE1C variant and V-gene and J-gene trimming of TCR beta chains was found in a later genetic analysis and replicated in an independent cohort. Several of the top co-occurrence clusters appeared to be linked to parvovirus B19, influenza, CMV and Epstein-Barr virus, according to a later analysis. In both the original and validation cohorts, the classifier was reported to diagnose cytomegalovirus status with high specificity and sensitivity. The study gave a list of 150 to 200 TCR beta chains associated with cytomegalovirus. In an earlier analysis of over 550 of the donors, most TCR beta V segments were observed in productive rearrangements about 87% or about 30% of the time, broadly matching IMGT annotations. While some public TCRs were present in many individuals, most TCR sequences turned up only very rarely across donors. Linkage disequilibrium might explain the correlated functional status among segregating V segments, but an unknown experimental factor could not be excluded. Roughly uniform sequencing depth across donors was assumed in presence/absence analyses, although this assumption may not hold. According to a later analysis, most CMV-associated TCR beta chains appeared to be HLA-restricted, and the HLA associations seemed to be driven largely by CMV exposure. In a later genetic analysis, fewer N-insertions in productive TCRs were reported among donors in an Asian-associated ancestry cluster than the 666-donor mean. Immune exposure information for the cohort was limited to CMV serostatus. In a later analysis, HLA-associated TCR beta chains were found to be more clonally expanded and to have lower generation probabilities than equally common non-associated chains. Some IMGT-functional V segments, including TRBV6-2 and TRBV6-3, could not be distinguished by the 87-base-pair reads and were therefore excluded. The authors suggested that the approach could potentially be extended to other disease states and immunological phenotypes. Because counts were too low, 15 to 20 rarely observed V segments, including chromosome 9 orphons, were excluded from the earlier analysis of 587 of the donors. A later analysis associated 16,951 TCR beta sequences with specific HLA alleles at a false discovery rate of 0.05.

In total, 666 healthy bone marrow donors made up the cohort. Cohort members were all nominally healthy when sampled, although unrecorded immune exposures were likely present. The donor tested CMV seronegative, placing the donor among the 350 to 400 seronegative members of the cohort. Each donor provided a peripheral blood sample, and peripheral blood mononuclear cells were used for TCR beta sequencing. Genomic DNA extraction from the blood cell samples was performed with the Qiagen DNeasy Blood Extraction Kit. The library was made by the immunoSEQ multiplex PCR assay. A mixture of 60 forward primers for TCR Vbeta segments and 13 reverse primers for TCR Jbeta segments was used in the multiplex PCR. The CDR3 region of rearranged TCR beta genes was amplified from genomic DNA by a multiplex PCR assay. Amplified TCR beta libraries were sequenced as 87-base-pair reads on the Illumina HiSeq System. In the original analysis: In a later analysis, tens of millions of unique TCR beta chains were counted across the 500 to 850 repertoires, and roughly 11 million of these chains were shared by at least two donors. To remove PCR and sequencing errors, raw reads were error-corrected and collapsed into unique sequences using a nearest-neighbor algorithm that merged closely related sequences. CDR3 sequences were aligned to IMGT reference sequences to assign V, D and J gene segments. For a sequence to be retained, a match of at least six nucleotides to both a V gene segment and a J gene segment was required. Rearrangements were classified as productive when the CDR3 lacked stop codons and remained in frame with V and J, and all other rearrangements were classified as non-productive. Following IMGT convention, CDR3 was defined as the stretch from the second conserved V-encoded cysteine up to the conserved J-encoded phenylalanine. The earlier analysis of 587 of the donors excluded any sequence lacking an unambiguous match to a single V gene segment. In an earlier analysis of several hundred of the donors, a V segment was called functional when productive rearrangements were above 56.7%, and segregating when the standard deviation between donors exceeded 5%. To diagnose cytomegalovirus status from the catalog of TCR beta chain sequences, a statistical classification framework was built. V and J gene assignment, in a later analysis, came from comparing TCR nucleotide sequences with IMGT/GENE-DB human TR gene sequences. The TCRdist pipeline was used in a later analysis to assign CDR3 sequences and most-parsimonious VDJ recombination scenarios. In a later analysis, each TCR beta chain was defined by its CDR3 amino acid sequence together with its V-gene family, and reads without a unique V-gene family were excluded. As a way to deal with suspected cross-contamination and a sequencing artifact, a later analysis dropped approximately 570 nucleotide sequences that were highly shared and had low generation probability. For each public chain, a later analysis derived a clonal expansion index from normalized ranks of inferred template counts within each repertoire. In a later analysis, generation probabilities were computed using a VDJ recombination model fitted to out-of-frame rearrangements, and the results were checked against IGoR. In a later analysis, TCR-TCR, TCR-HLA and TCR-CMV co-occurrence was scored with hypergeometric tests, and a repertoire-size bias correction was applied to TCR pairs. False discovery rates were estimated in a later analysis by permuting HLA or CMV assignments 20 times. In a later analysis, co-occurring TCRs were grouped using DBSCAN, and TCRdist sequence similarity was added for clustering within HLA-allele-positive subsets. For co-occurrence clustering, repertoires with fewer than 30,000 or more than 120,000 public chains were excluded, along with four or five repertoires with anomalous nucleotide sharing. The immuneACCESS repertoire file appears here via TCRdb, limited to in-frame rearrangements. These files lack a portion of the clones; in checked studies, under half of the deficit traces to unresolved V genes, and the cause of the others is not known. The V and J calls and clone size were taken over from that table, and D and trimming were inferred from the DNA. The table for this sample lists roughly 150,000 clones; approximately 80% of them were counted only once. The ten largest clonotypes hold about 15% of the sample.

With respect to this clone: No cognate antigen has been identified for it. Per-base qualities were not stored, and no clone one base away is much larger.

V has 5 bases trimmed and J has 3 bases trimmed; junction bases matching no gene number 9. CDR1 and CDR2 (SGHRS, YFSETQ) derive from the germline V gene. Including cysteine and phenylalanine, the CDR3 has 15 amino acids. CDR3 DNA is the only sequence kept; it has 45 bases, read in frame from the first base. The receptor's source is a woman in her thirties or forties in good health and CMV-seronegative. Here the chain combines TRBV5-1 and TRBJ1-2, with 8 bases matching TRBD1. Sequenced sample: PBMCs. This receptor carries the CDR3 CASRLLPGQDYGYTF. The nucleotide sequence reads TGCGCCAGCAGACTACTACCGGGACAGGACTATGGCTACACCTTC.